The 27 T cell receptor beta chains reported below all come from one sample, sequenced in a study of T cells in tuberculosis (dated by TCRdb to 2017 to 2018). Library generation was performed with the immunoSEQ multiplex PCR assay. This is the immuneACCESS table as TCRdb keeps it, with only in-frame sequences that have V and J called. A part of the clones is gone; compared with another copy, unresolved V genes explain less than half, and the rest is unexplained. This sample holds approximately 49,000 clones; about 95% were observed only once. More than 1.4% of the sample is in the top ten clones. The time point label for this specimen denotes: new active TB diagnosis, blood taken before or within 7 days of starting treatment. The source material was PBMCs, sampled at tuberculosis diagnosis. The source of these receptors is an adult with tuberculosis.

The rearrangement uses TRBV19 and TRBJ2-2; 7 bases line up with TRBD2. The CDR3 length is 16 residues. J lost 0 bases, V lost 5 bases, and 6 bases had no gene match. From germline, CDR1 is LNHDA and CDR2 SQIVND (reference sequence). The CDR3 DNA reads as TGTGCCAGTAGTGAACCGGGACTACCGAACACCGGGGAGCTGTTTTTT. Its protein product is CASSEPGLPNTGELFF.

The table lists this clone with a count of one. V is TRBV7-2 and J is TRBJ2-7; D possibly corresponds to TRBD1 (5 bases). With 5 bases removed from V and 1 base from J, the gap between germline ends came to 15 bases. CDR1 is SGHTA, CDR2 FQGNSA, per germline. The CDR3 consists of 15 residues. The CDR3 DNA sequence: TGTGCCAGCAGCCCCATGTTAGGGGCTTCCTACGAGCAGTACTTC. Protein product: CASSPMLGASYEQYF.

J is TRBJ2-1 and V is TRBV7-2, with a tentative D call TRBD2 (6 bases). The CDR3 loop spans 18 amino acids. The ends were cut back, 4 bases at V and 7 bases at J, with 26 bases in the middle. CDR1 is SGHTA, CDR2 FQGNSA, per germline. In nucleotides, the CDR3 is TGTGCCAGCAGCTCCCGGCTGCCGGCTCGGGAGAGCCCTAATGAGCAGTTCTTC. Translated: CASSSRLPARESPNEQFF.

This chain joins TRBV5-1 and TRBJ2-3; D possibly corresponds to TRBD1 (6 bases). Germline V gene data show CDR1 as SGHRS and CDR2 as YFSETQ. This CDR3 has 14 residues. Trimming removed 0 bases at V and 1 base at J, with 6 bases between. The CDR3: CASSLDRGTDTQYF. CDR3 DNA sequence: TGCGCCAGCAGCTTGGACAGGGGCACAGATACGCAGTATTTT.

The V call is TRBV18, the J call TRBJ2-1; 9 bases agree with TRBD2. From germline, CDR1 is KGHSH and CDR2 LQKENI. J was trimmed by 0 bases and V by 5 bases; bases with no gene match: 5. The CDR3 length is 16 residues. As DNA, the CDR3 is TGTGCCAGCTCATTGGCTAGCGGGACCTCCTACAATGAGCAGTTCTTC. Residues: CASSLASGTSYNEQFF.

The chain links TRBV4-1 to TRBJ2-7; 7 bases fit TRBD2. This CDR3 is built from 16 residues. Unmatched junction bases numbered 9, after V lost 1 base and J lost 3 bases. Germline V gene lookup returns CDR1 MGHRA and CDR2 YSYEKL. CDR3 in DNA: TGCGCCAGCAGCCAAGGTCTGACTAGCTCCTTCTACGAGCAGTACTTC. It is translated as CASSQGLTSSFYEQYF.

This CDR3 reads CASSLRLAGVESYNEQFF. In DNA form, the CDR3 reads TGTGCCAGCAGCTTACGGCTAGCGGGAGTAGAATCCTACAATGAGCAGTTCTTC. This rearrangement joins TRBV7-9 to TRBJ2-1; 10 positions match TRBD2. Germline-derived CDR1 and CDR2 are SEHNR and FQNEAQ (reference sequence). The CDR3 runs 18 residues. V gave up 2 bases and J gave up 1 base; unmatched junction bases: 8.

V usage is TRBV27 and J usage is TRBJ2-1; tentatively, D is TRBD1 (6 bases). The V end was cut by 5 bases, the J end by 8 bases, with 7 bases between. The CDR3 spans 11 residues. Germline V gene data show CDR1 as MNHEY and CDR2 as SMNVEV (reference sequence). CDR3 region: CASSKGDEQFF. The CDR3 coding sequence is TGTGCCAGCAGTAAGGGGGATGAGCAGTTCTTC.

V gene TRBV28 combines with J gene TRBJ2-6; D might be TRBD1 (6 bases). Deletions cut 5 bases from V and 2 bases from J, with 13 bases between. CDR3 length: 16 residues. CDR1 and CDR2 (germline): MDHEN, SYDVKM. The chain's CDR3 is CASSDYRAAGANVLTF. In nucleotides, the CDR3 is TGTGCCAGCAGTGACTACAGGGCTGCTGGGGCCAACGTCCTGACTTTC.

The chain is built from TRBV6-1 and TRBJ1-4, with a weak D call TRBD1 (5 bases). V was clipped by 0 bases and J by 3 bases, with 14 bases between them. Per the germline V gene, CDR1 is MNHNS and CDR2 is SASEGT. CDR3 length: 17 amino acids. CDR3 coding DNA: TGTGCCAGCAGTGAAGCCTCGACCCTCAGGGCTAATGAAAAACTGTTTTTT. This codes for CASSEASTLRANEKLFF.

The chain couples TRBV6-5 to TRBJ2-7; D might be TRBD1 (6 bases). Trimming removed 6 bases from V and 5 bases from J, with 8 bases in between. There are 11 residues in the CDR3. Germline loops: CDR1 MNHEY, CDR2 SVGAGI. This chain's CDR3 is CASRRQDEQYF. CDR3 nucleotides: TGTGCCAGCAGGCGACAGGACGAGCAGTACTTC.

V and J are TRBV27 and TRBJ1-5, with D maybe TRBD1 (6 bases). Germline V gene lookup returns CDR1 MNHEY and CDR2 SMNVEV (reference sequence). This CDR3 comprises 13 residues. V was trimmed by 5 bases and J by 7 bases, leaving 12 bases between them. The CDR3 spells CASSANRAQPQHF. For the CDR3, the DNA is TGTGCCAGCAGTGCCAACAGGGCACAGCCCCAGCATTTT.

This clone was seen just once. V usage is TRBV4-1 and J usage is TRBJ1-5; 7 bases fit TRBD1. V lost 3 bases and J lost 0; bases outside the gene matches: 11. The CDR3 totals 18 residues. Looked up from germline, CDR1 is MGHRA and CDR2 is YSYEKL. The CDR3, as DNA: TGCGCCAGCAGCCATCCGACAGGGTCAGCTTATAGCAATCAGCCCCAGCATTTT. Its protein is CASSHPTGSAYSNQPQHF.

The V and J genes are TRBV6-6 and TRBJ1-2; no definite D call. Germline V lookup: CDR1 MNHNY, CDR2 SVGAGI (reference sequence). The CDR3 consists of 15 residues. The V gene lost 7 bases and the J gene lost 1 base, with 16 bases spanning the gap. DNA of the CDR3: TGTGCCAGCAAGTCAGAGGGCAGGTATAACTATGGCTACACCTTC. This codes for CASKSEGRYNYGYTF.

J is TRBJ2-1 and V is TRBV4-2; TRBD2 agrees at 10 bases. Germline V gene lookup returns CDR1 LGHNA and CDR2 YNFKEQ. The trim removed 3 bases at V and 7 bases at J, leaving 12 bases unmatched. This CDR3 has 17 residues. CDR3 coding DNA: TGTGCCAGCAGCCACAGGGGGTCTAGCGGGAGAGCGAATGAGCAGTTCTTC. The encoded protein is CASSHRGSSGRANEQFF.

The rearrangement joins TRBV2 to TRBJ1-3; D is unclear. V was cut by 7 bases and J by 7 bases, with 11 bases left in between. Per the germline V gene, CDR1 is SNHLY and CDR2 is FYNNEI. This CDR3 contains 12 residues. This chain's CDR3 is CASTRTVNTIYF. The CDR3 nucleotides read TGTGCCAGCACTAGAACGGTGAACACCATATATTTT.

The genes are TRBV5-4 and TRBJ2-7, with TRBD2 matching 9 bases. CDR1 and CDR2 (germline): SGHNT, YYREEE (reference sequence). This CDR3 spans 15 amino acids. The ends lost 4 bases at V and 6 bases at J; junction bases unmatched: 11. The CDR3 DNA follows: TGTGCCAGCAGCCAAGCAGCGGGAGGTAGCCGCGAGCAGTACTTC. Translating it yields CASSQAAGGSREQYF.

The chain employs TRBV7-8 and TRBJ1-1; D not resolved. V was clipped by 5 bases and J by 5 bases, with 21 bases between them. Germline-derived CDR1 and CDR2 are SGHVS and FQNEAQ. This CDR3 comprises 16 residues. The CDR3 region has the DNA TGTGCCAGCAGCAAGCCACGGAGCGTGTCGCGAACTGAAGCTTTCTTT. Protein: CASSKPRSVSRTEAFF.

This chain joins TRBV18 and TRBJ2-3; D gene uncertain. This CDR3 contains 12 residues. Deletions cut 9 bases from V and 4 bases from J, with 11 bases between. Germline loops: CDR1 KGHSH, CDR2 LQKENI. As DNA, the CDR3 is TGTGCCAGTCAGGCCGGCGCAGATACGCAGTATTTT. This sequence encodes CASQAGADTQYF.

The CDR3 here is CASSITRGTEAFF. CDR3 coding DNA: TGTGCCAGTAGTATAACGAGAGGCACTGAAGCTTTCTTT. This chain links TRBV19 with TRBJ1-1; D uncertain. The V gene's germline CDR1 is LNHDA and CDR2 SQIVND (reference sequence). V lost 2 bases and J 4 bases, leaving 8 bases between the germline ends. The CDR3 extends over 13 amino acids.

The V gene is TRBV13, the J gene TRBJ2-7; 8 bases align to TRBD1. The V gene's germline CDR1 is PRHDT and CDR2 FYEKMQ (reference sequence). Losses at the gene ends were 4 bases for V and 2 bases for J; bases not matched to a gene: 10. The CDR3 covers 16 residues. CDR3 sequence (DNA): TGTGCCAGCAGCTCCTTCGAGGACAGGGCACCCTACGAGCAGTACTTC. This encodes CASSSFEDRAPYEQYF.

The rearrangement links TRBV25-1 to TRBJ2-5; 9 positions agree with TRBD2. The CDR3 sequence is 17 residues long. Per the germline V gene, CDR1 is MGHDK and CDR2 is SYGVNS. Unmatched junction bases numbered 15, after V lost 5 bases and J lost 5 bases. CDR3 sequence (DNA): TGTGCCAGCAGTTTTGGCGGGAGGGGTCTCCTTAGGGAGACCCAGTACTTC. It specifies CASSFGGRGLLRETQYF.

The chain has TRBV30 and TRBJ2-3; 7 nucleotides line up with TRBD1. There are 12 residues in the CDR3. CDR1 is GTSNPN and CDR2 is SVGIG in the germline V gene (reference sequence). V lost 5 bases and J lost 6; bases outside the gene matches: 5. CDR3: CAWGDSGDTQYF. CDR3 bases: TGTGCCTGGGGGGACAGTGGGGATACGCAGTATTTT.

The chain's CDR3 is CAWGLGAGGREETQYF. The CDR3 nucleotides are TGTGCCTGGGGCCTGGGTGCGGGAGGACGGGAGGAGACCCAGTACTTC. V gene TRBV30 combines with J gene TRBJ2-5, with 8 positions matching TRBD2. The V and J ends lost 5 bases and 5 bases, in that order; junction bases with no gene match: 16. The CDR3 is 16 amino acids. Germline lookup yields CDR1 GTSNPN and CDR2 SVGIG (reference sequence).

This chain connects TRBV27 to TRBJ1-5; TRBD1 matches at 8 bases. CDR1 is MNHEY and CDR2 is SMNVEV in the germline V gene (reference sequence). The CDR3 has 14 residues. V was pared by 5 bases and J by 6 bases, with 6 bases of the junction left unmatched. In nucleotides, the CDR3 is TGTGCCAGCAGTAAGGACAGGGTGGGTCAGCCCCAGCATTTT. Residues: CASSKDRVGQPQHF.

The V gene is TRBV2, the J gene TRBJ2-1; 10 bases match TRBD2. The junction had 4 bases not matched to a gene; V was cut back by 2 bases and J by 6 bases. The CDR3 has 15 amino acids. The germline gives CDR1 SNHLY, CDR2 FYNNEI. The CDR3 loop reads CASSELAGALNEQFF. The CDR3, as DNA: TGTGCCAGCAGTGAACTAGCGGGGGCCCTCAATGAGCAGTTCTTC.

The chain is built from TRBV10-3 and TRBJ2-7; 13 nucleotides agree with TRBD2. V trimming: 2 bases; J trimming: 2 bases; junction bases outside the gene matches: 0. The CDR3 contains 15 residues. Germline V gene lookup returns CDR1 ENHRY and CDR2 SYGVKD. The CDR3: CAISEGTSGTYEQYF. CDR3 sequence (DNA): TGTGCCATCAGTGAGGGGACTAGCGGGACCTACGAGCAGTACTTC.